This TCR beta chain was identified in a study of radiotherapy plus CTLA-4 blockade in lung cancer. Findings and caveats of the study: Best predicting response, reportedly, were early blood T cell clone dynamics, with interferon-beta. Radiotherapy was combined with ipilimumab, and tumor-derived TCR clones then expanded in blood.

Focal radiation plus CTLA-4 blockade with ipilimumab was administered to patients who had chemo-refractory metastatic non-small-cell lung cancer. Germline-derived CDR1 and CDR2 are KGHSH and LQKENI. The CDR3 runs to 15 residues. V was pared by 6 bases and J by 2 bases, with 10 bases of the junction left unmatched. Only in-frame clones appear in the TCRdb table, and some are missing; sequencing was by immunoSEQ multiplex PCR. The sample includes about 97,000 clones, about four fifths of them seen just once. Comments on this clone: Its antigen is as yet unknown.

The sequenced sample was peripheral blood, obtained from a patient treated with radiotherapy plus ipilimumab. The rearrangement links TRBV18 to TRBJ2-7; 7 positions match TRBD2. The source of this sequence is a human donor with non-small cell lung cancer who had a partial response to radiotherapy plus ipilimumab. Some clones in this sample may be carry-over from other donors' samples. For the CDR3, the DNA is TGTGCCAGCTCGAAATCGGGGGGAGAGGCCTACGAGCAGTACTTC. Its translation is CASSKSGGEAYEQYF. Filled out from reference TRBV18 and TRBJ2-7, the complete variable domain reads NAGVMQNPRHLVRRRGQEARLRCSPMKGHSHVYWYRQLPEEGLKFMVYLQKENIIDESGMPKERFSAEFPKEGPSILRIQQVVRGDSAAYFCASSKSGGEAYEQYFGPGTRLTVT.